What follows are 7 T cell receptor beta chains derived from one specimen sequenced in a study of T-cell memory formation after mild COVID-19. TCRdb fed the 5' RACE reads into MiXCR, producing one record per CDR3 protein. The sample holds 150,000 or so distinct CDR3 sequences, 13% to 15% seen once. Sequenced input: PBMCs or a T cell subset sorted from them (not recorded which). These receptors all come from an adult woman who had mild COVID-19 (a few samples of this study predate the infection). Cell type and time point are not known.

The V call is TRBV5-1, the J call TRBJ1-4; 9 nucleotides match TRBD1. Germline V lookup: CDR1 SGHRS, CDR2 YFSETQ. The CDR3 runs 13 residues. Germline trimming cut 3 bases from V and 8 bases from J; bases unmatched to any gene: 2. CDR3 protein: CASSSTGGEKLFF. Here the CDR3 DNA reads TGCGCCAGCAGCTCGACAGGGGGAGAAAAACTGTTTTTT.

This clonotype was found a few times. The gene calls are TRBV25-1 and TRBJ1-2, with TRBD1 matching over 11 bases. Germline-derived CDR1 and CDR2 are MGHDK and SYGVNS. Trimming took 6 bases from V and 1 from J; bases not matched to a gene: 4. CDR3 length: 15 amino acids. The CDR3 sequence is CASRSGTGGNYGYTF. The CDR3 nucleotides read TGTGCCAGCAGATCCGGGACAGGGGGTAACTATGGCTACACCTTC.

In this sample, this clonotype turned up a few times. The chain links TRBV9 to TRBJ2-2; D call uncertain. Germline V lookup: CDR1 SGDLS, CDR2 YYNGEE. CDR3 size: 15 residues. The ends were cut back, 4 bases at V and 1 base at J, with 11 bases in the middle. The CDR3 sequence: CASSPLGWNTGELFF. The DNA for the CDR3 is TGTGCCAGCAGCCCCCTTGGGTGGAACACCGGGGAGCTGTTTTTT.

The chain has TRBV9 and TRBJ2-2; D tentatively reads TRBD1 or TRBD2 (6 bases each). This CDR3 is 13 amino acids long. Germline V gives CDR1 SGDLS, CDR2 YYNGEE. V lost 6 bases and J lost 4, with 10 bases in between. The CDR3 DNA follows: TGTGCCAGCACCGGGGGCCTCACCGGGGAGCTGTTTTTT. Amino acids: CASTGGLTGELFF.

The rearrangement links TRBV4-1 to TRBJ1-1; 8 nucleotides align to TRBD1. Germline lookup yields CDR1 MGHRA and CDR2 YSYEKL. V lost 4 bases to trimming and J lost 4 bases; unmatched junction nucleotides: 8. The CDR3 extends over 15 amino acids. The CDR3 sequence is CASSLVDRDVTEAFF. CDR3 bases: TGCGCCAGCAGCCTCGTGGACAGGGACGTCACTGAAGCTTTCTTT.

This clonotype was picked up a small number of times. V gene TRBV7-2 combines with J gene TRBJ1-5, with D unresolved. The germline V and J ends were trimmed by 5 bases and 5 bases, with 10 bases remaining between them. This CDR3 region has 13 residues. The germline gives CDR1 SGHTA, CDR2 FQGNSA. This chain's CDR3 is CASSPTFDQPQHF. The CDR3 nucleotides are TGTGCCAGCAGCCCCACCTTCGATCAGCCCCAGCATTTT.

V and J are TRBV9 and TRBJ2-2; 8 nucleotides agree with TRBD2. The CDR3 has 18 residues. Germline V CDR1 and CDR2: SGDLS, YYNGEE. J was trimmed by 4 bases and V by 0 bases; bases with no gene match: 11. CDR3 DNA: TGTGCCAGCAGCGTAGCAGGCGAACCGGGGGGGCCCACCGGGGAGCTGTTTTTT. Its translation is CASSVAGEPGGPTGELFF.